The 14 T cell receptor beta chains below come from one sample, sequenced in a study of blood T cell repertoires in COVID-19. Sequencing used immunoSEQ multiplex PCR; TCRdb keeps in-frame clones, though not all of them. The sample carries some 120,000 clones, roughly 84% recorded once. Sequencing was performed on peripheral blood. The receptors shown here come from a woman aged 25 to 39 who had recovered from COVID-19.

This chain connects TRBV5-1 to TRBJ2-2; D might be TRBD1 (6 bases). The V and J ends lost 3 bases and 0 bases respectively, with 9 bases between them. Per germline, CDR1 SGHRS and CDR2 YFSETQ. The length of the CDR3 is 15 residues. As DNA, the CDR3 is TGCGCCAGCAGCTCAGGGGCGACGAACACCGGGGAGCTGTTTTTT. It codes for CASSSGATNTGELFF.

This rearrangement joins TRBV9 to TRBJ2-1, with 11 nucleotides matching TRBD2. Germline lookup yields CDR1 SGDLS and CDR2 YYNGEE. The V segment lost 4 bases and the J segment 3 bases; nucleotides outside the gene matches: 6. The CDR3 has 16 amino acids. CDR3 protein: CASSPLAGGGYNEQFF. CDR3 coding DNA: TGTGCCAGCAGCCCCTTAGCGGGGGGGGGCTACAATGAGCAGTTCTTC.

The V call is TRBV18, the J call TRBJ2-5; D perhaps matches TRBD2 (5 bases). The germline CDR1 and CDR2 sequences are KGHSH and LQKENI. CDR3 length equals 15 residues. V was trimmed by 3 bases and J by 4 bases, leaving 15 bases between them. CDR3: CASSPPLGSAETQYF. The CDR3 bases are TGTGCCAGCTCACCTCCATTAGGGAGCGCAGAGACCCAGTACTTC.

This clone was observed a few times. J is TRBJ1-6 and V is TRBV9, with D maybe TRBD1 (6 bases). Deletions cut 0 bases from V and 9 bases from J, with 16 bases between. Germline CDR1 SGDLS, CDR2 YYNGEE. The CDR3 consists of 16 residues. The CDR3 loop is CASSVGTPGDGSPLHF. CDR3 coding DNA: TGTGCCAGCAGCGTAGGAACACCAGGGGACGGTTCACCCCTCCACTTT.

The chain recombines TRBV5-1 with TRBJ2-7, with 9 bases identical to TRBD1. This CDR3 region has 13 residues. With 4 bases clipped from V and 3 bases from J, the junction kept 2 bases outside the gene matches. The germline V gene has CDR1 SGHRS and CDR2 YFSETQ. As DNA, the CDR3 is TGCGCCAGCAGCCGGGGACAGGGCTACGAGCAGTACTTC. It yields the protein CASSRGQGYEQYF.

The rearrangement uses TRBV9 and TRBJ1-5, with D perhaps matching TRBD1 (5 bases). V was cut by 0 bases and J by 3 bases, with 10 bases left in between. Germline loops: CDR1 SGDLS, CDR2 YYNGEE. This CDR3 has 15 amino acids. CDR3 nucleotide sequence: TGTGCCAGCAGCGTAGGGCCGGGGGACAATCAGCCCCAGCATTTT. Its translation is CASSVGPGDNQPQHF.

The CDR3 protein is CASSDTGGTDTQYF. The CDR3 DNA sequence: TGTGCCAGCAGTGACACAGGGGGCACAGATACGCAGTATTTT. The V gene is TRBV6-4, the J gene TRBJ2-3, with TRBD1 identical over 7 bases. Trimming removed 2 bases from V and 1 base from J; junction bases left unmatched: 0. CDR1 MRHNA and CDR2 SNTAGT come from the germline V gene. This CDR3 has 14 residues.

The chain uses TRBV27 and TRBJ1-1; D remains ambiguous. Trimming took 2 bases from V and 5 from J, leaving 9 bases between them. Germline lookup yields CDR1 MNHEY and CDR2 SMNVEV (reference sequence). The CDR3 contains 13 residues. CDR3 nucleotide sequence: TGTGCCAGCAGTTTAGGGAGTAGTACTGAAGCTTTCTTT. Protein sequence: CASSLGSSTEAFF.

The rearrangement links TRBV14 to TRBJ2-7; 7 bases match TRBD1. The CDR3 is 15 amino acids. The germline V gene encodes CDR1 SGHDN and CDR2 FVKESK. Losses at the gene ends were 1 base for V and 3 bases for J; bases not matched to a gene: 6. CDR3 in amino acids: CASSQVGGGGYEQYF. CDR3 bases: TGTGCCAGCAGCCAAGTAGGGGGCGGAGGCTACGAGCAGTACTTC.

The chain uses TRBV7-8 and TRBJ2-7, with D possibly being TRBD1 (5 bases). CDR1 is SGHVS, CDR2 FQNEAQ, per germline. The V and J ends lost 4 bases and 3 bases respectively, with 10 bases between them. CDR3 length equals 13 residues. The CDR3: CASSSTVYYEQYF. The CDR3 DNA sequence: TGTGCCAGCAGCTCGACAGTTTACTACGAGCAGTACTTC.

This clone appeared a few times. The CDR3 DNA follows: TGTGCCAGCAGCGCGGGACTAGCGGTGTACAATGAGCAGTTCTTC. Residues: CASSAGLAVYNEQFF. This chain links TRBV7-8 with TRBJ2-1, with 11 bases matching TRBD2. Germline trimming cut 5 bases from V and 4 bases from J; bases unmatched to any gene: 4. CDR3 size: 15 residues. In germline, CDR1 is SGHVS, CDR2 FQNEAQ.

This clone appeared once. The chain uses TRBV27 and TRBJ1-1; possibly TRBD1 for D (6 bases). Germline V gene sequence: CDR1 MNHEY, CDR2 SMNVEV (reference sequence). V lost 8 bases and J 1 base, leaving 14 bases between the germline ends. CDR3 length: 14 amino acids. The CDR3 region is CASGGGFGNTEAFF. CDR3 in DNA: TGTGCCAGCGGTGGGGGCTTTGGGAACACTGAAGCTTTCTTT.

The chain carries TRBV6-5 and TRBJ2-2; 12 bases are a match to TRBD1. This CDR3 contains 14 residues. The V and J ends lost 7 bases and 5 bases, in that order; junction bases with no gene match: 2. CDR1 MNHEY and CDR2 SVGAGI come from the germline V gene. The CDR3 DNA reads TGTGCCAGCACGGGACAGGGGGCAACCGGGGAGCTGTTTTTT. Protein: CASTGQGATGELFF.

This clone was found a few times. The CDR3 reads CASSYQAGGTDTQYF. The DNA of the CDR3 is TGTGCCAGCAGTTACCAGGCAGGGGGCACAGATACGCAGTATTTT. The chain combines TRBV6-5 with TRBJ2-3; D might be TRBD1 (6 bases). The length of the CDR3 is 15 residues. Germline CDR1 and CDR2: MNHEY and SVGAGI. V lost 2 bases and J 1 base, leaving 10 bases between the germline ends.